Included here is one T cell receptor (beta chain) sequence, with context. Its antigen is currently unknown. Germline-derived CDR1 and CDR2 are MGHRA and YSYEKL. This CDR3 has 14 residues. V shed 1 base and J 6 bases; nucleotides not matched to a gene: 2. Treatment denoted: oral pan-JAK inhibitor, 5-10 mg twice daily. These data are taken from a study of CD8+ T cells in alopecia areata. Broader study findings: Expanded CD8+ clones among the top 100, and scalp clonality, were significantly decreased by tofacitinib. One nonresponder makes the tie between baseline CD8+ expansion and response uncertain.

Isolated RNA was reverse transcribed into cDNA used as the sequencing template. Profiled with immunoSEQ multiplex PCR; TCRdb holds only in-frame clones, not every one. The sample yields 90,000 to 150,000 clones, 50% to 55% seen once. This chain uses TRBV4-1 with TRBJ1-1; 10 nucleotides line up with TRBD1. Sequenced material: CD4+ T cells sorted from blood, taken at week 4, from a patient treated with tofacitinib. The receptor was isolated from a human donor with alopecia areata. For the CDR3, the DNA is TGCGCCAGCAGCCAAGGGGACAGGGGTCCTGAAGCTTTCTTT. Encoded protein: CASSQGDRGPEAFF.